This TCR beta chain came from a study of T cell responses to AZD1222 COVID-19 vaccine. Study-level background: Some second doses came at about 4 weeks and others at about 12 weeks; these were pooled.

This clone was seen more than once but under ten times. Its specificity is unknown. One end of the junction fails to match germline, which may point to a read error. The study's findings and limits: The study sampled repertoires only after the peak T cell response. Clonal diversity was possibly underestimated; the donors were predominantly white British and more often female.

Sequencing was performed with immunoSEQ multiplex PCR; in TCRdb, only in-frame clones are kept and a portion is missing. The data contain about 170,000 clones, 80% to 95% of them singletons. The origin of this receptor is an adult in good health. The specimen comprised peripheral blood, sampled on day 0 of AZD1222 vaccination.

CDR3 DNA sequence: TGTGCCAGCACCTTAGGGGGCACTGAAGCTTTCTTT. Protein: CASTLGGTEAFF. The V and J genes are TRBV7-6 and TRBJ1-1; the D gene is possibly TRBD1 (6 bases). Germline V CDR1 and CDR2: SGHVS, FNYEAQ. The CDR3 consists of 12 residues. Using reference TRBV7-6 and TRBJ1-1 for the parts outside the CDR3, the full variable domain is GAGVSQSPRYKVTKRGQDVALRCDPISGHVSLYWYRQALGQGPEFLTYFNYEAQQDKSGLPNDRFSAERPEGSISTLTIQRTEQRDSAMYRCASTLGGTEAFFGQGTRLTVV.